Described below is a single T cell receptor beta chain sequence and its context. The CDR3 extends over 12 amino acids. Germline CDR1 reads SGHVS; CDR2 reads FNYEAQ. The sample originates from a study of T cell clones after liver transplantation. Data came from immunoSEQ multiplex PCR; TCRdb stores just in-frame clones and leaves some out. In the table there are around 43,000 clones, 70% to 90% of which are singletons. V is TRBV7-6 and J is TRBJ2-3; 8 positions match TRBD2. Sequencing used CD4+ T cells from blood, obtained 24 months after liver transplant. The sequence was collected from a human patient who received a liver transplant. These T cells may partly come from the graft donor. In DNA, the CDR3 is TGTGCTTCCGGGGGGGGAACAGATACGCAGTATTTT. The encoded protein is CASGGGTDTQYF.